A selection of T cell receptor beta chains follows, all from one sample in a study of blood T cells in healthy people across ages. One entry per CDR3 protein, called by TCRdb with MiXCR from the 5' RACE reads. Among approximately 700,000 distinct CDR3 sequences, approximately 29% were seen once, and the ten largest hold roughly 14%. Sequencing was carried out using blood. These receptors all come from a woman at least 80 years old in good health. Each CDR3 is given with its conserved first and last residue. Each record gives: V gene, CDR3 protein.

V: TRBV7-2; CDR3: CASSYPPGQTLNEQFF
V: TRBV7-2; CDR3: CASSLDRGPGNEQYF
V: TRBV7-2; CDR3: CASSPRVAGGYNEQFF
V: TRBV5-1; CDR3: CASSSPHWEQFF
V: TRBV7-2; CDR3: CASSLYGTGAYNEQFF
V: TRBV29-1; CDR3: CSVEEGADNEQFF
V: TRBV18; CDR3: CTSSPKEGAVTAFF
V: TRBV20-1; CDR3: CSAYTGTQYF
V: TRBV5-1; CDR3: CASSLGDRGGLHEQFF
V: TRBV3-1; CDR3: CASSQLQGRGYTF
V: TRBV5-1; CDR3: CASRRRMNTEAFF
V: TRBV5-1; CDR3: CASSLEGLNIQYF
V: TRBV5-6; CDR3: CASSFYQQGWANEKLFF
V: TRBV9; CDR3: CASSIQLVRGENEQFF
V: TRBV9; CDR3: CASSVAAGDTDTQYF
V: TRBV3-1; CDR3: CASSRGLAGGFGQFF